This entry concerns a single T cell receptor beta chain. Its antigen is unknown. The data originate from a study of shared clonotypes between healthy human individuals. Study-level background: A couple of women and a few men aged 18 to 49 made up the donors. Study findings and constraints: Sequencing depth was predicted to influence how clonotypes are shared among donors.

The CDR3 is made up of 10 amino acids. V was shortened by 4 bases and J by 5 bases, with 6 bases between the two germline ends. Looked up from germline, CDR1 is SQVTM and CDR2 is ANQGSEA. The authors ran the assay at deep level. TCRdb's table, derived via immunoSEQ multiplex PCR, lists solely in-frame clones and lacks some. The sample holds about 470,000 clones; roughly 80% are singletons and the top ten take around 13%. The donors, healthy adults who were HIV-negative, had experienced no recent acute infections or vaccinations. Sequenced input: PBMCs. This rearrangement joins TRBV29-1 to TRBJ2-7; D gene unclear. This receptor was taken from a woman between 40 and 50 years old in good health. Some clones in this sample may be carry-over from other donors' samples. CDR3 sequence reads: CSVAWDEQYF. The CDR3 nucleotides are TGCAGCGTTGCTTGGGACGAGCAGTACTTC.